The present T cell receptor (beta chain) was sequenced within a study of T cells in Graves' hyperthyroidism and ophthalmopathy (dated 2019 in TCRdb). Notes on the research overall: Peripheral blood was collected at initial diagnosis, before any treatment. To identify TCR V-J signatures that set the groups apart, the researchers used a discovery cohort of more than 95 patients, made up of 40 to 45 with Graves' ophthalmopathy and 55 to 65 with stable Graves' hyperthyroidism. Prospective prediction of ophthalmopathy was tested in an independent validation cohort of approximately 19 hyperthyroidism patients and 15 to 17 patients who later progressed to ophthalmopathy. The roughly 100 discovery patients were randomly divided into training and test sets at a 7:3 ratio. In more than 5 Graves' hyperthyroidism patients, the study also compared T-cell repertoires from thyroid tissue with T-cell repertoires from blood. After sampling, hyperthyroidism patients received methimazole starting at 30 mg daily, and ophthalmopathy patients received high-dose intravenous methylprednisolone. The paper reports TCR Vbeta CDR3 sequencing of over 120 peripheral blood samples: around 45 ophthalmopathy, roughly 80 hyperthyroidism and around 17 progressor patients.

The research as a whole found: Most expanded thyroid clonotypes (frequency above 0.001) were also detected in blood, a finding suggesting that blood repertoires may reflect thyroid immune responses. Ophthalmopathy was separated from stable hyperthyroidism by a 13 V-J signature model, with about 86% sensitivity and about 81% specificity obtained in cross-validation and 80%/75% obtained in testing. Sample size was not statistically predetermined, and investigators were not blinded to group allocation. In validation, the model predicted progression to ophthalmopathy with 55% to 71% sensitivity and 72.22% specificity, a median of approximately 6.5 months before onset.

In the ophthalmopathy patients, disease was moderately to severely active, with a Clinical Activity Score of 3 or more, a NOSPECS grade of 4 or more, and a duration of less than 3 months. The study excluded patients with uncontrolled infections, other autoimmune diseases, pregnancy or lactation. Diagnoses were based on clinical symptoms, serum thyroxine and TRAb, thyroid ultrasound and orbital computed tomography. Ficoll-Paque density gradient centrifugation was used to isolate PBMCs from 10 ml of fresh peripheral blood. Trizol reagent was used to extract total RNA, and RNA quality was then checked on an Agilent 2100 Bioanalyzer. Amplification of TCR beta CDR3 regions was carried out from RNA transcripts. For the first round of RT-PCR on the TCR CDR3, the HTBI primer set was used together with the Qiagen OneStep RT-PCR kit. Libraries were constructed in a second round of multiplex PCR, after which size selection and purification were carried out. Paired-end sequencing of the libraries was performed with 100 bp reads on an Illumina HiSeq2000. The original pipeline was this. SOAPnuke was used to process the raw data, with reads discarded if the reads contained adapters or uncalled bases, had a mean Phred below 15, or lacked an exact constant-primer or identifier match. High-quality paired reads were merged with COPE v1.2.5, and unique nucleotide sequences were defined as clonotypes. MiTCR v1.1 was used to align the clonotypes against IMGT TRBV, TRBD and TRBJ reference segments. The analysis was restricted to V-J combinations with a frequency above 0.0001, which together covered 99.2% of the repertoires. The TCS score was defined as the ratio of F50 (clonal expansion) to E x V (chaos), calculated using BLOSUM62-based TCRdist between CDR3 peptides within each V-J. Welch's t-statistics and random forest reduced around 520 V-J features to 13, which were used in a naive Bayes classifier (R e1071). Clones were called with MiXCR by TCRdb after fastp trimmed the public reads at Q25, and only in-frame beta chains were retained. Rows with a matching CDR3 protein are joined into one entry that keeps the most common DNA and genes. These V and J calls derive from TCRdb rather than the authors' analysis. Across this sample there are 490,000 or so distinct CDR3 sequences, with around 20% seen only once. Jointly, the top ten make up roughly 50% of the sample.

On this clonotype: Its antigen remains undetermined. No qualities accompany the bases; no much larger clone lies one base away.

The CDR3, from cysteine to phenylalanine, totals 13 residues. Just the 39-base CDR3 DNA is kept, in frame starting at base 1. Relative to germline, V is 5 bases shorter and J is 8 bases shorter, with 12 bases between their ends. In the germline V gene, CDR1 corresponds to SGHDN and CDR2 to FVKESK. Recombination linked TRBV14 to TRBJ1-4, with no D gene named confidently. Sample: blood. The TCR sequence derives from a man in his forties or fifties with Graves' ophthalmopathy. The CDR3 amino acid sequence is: CASSFRTGEKLFF. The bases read TGTGCCAGCAGCTTCCGAACCGGGGAAAAACTGTTTTTT.